The clone carrying this TCR beta chain was picked up a small number of times. The antigen is unknown. The study left out patients who had uncontrolled infection, other autoimmune disease, pregnancy or lactation. Diagnosis rested on symptoms, serum thyroxine and TRAb, thyroid ultrasound, and orbital computed tomography. RNA transcripts yielded amplified TCR beta CDR3 regions. First-round RT-PCR with HTBI primers amplified the TCR CDR3 region. Each CDR3 protein is one row after TCRdb ran MiXCR on the multiplex PCR reads. The profile covers nearly 600,000 distinct CDR3 sequences, with around 14% appearing a single time and roughly 6.9% taken by the ten largest. This record comes from a study of T cells in Graves' hyperthyroidism and ophthalmopathy. Study conclusions and caveats: Patients with ophthalmopathy were separated from those with stable hyperthyroidism by a 13 V-J model. Most thyroid clonotypes expanded above 0.001 appeared in blood too.

Sample: blood. The clonotype comes from a woman younger than 35 with Graves' ophthalmopathy.

CDR3 sequence: CASSQDEALAKNIQYF. CDR3 nucleotide sequence: TGCGCCAGCAGCCAAGATGAAGCGCTAGCCAAAAACATTCAGTACTTC. This chain links TRBV4-1 with TRBJ2-4; D unclear. The V gene lost 0 bases and the J gene lost 0 bases, with 9 bases spanning the gap. This CDR3 has 16 residues. Germline V gives CDR1 MGHRA, CDR2 YSYEKL.